This is a list of T cell receptor beta chains from one sample in a study of cytomegalovirus exposure and HLA in healthy donors. Method: immunoSEQ multiplex PCR; TCRdb's copy keeps in-frame clones and lacks some. Seen here are roughly 170,000 clones, about 68% observed once, and the top ten hold more than 2.5%. The sequenced sample consisted of PBMCs. Receptors were obtained from a female donor in good health and CMV-seronegative. The CDR3 runs from the conserved cysteine through the conserved F or W. Clone sizes are given selectively: once, few, many, or a class where the clone is expanded.

V gene: TRBV5-6
J gene: TRBJ1-4
clone size: .
CDR3 protein: CASSLAGVGPHEKLFF

V gene: TRBV7-8
J gene: TRBJ1-2
clone size: .
CDR3 protein: CASSLVDRAPGGYTF

V gene: TRBV7-9
J gene: TRBJ1-1
clone size: .
CDR3 protein: CASSLVGGGQGNTEAFF

V gene: TRBV21-1
J gene: TRBJ1-5
clone size: few
CDR3 protein: CASSPRDPSPVGVKWPQHF

V gene: TRBV27
J gene: .
clone size: .
CDR3 protein: CASRTRASYEQYF

V gene: TRBV6-1
J gene: TRBJ2-3
clone size: .
CDR3 protein: CASSETSGGAGYF

V gene: TRBV6-5
J gene: TRBJ2-2
clone size: .
CDR3 protein: CASRPGGSTGELFF

V gene: TRBV5-4
J gene: TRBJ1-6
clone size: .
CDR3 protein: CASSLEAGRSPLHF

V gene: TRBV7-2
J gene: TRBJ1-1
clone size: .
CDR3 protein: CASSPRPQGGTEAFF

V gene: TRBV2
J gene: TRBJ1-2
clone size: .
CDR3 protein: CASRGAAYGYTF

V gene: TRBV6-5
J gene: TRBJ2-7
clone size: once
CDR3 protein: CASSFDRGSYEQYF

V gene: TRBV29-1
J gene: TRBJ2-3
clone size: .
CDR3 protein: CSVRTSSPGDTQYF

V gene: TRBV30
J gene: TRBJ1-4
clone size: .
CDR3 protein: CAWGTGNEKLFF

V gene: TRBV19
J gene: TRBJ2-3
clone size: once
CDR3 protein: CASSIALGLSTDTQYF

V gene: TRBV5-1
J gene: TRBJ1-1
clone size: .
CDR3 protein: CASSFESEAFF

V gene: TRBV4-2
J gene: TRBJ2-1
clone size: .
CDR3 protein: CASSQAHGTSAYNEQFF

V gene: TRBV6-6
J gene: TRBJ1-4
clone size: .
CDR3 protein: CASSYLRGGAEEKLFF

V gene: TRBV18
J gene: TRBJ1-1
clone size: .
CDR3 protein: CASSPRQYTEAFF

V gene: TRBV18
J gene: TRBJ2-3
clone size: .
CDR3 protein: CASSPPTPGADTQYF

V gene: TRBV27
J gene: TRBJ2-2
clone size: .
CDR3 protein: CASSFRASGTGELFF

V gene: TRBV27
J gene: TRBJ1-6
clone size: .
CDR3 protein: CASSFGADGPSSYNSPLHF

V gene: TRBV18
J gene: TRBJ1-5
clone size: few
CDR3 protein: CASSPEGGAQPQHF

V gene: TRBV29-1
J gene: TRBJ1-4
clone size: .
CDR3 protein: CSVDEGREKLFF

V gene: TRBV7-3
J gene: TRBJ1-1
clone size: few
CDR3 protein: CASSRQMNTEAFF

V gene: TRBV6-5
J gene: TRBJ1-2
clone size: .
CDR3 protein: CASSLQGAGGYTF

V gene: TRBV4-3
J gene: TRBJ2-1
clone size: .
CDR3 protein: CASSQEMRDLLFNEQFF

V gene: TRBV6-5
J gene: TRBJ1-5
clone size: .
CDR3 protein: CASSLPPDRGQPQHF

V gene: TRBV2
J gene: TRBJ1-2
clone size: .
CDR3 protein: CASSERGGGYTF

V gene: TRBV7-9
J gene: TRBJ1-1
clone size: once
CDR3 protein: CASSPSGGPREAFF

V gene: TRBV29-1
J gene: TRBJ1-1
clone size: few
CDR3 protein: CSVADSYTEAFF

V gene: TRBV30
J gene: TRBJ2-1
clone size: .
CDR3 protein: CAWSALAGVNEQFF

V gene: TRBV4-3
J gene: TRBJ1-4
clone size: .
CDR3 protein: CASSQGGRVANEKLFF

V gene: TRBV7-2
J gene: TRBJ1-2
clone size: .
CDR3 protein: CASSLRDRDGYTF

V gene: TRBV30
J gene: TRBJ2-1
clone size: .
CDR3 protein: CAWSVGGGEQFF

V gene: TRBV28
J gene: TRBJ1-2
clone size: .
CDR3 protein: CASSLSDRANYGYTF

V gene: TRBV2
J gene: TRBJ2-7
clone size: .
CDR3 protein: CASSEELATNYEQYF

V gene: TRBV4-2
J gene: TRBJ2-1
clone size: .
CDR3 protein: CASSQEEGGYNEQFF

V gene: TRBV27
J gene: TRBJ2-4
clone size: .
CDR3 protein: CASSLGASGRDIQYF

V gene: TRBV18
J gene: TRBJ1-3
clone size: .
CDR3 protein: CASSTTGTAGNTIYF

V gene: TRBV7-3
J gene: TRBJ1-4
clone size: few
CDR3 protein: CASSLTGGRDEKLFF

V gene: TRBV27
J gene: TRBJ2-3
clone size: .
CDR3 protein: CASSLSRAGKEDTQYF

V gene: TRBV28
J gene: TRBJ2-1
clone size: .
CDR3 protein: CASSKGEGQNEQFF

V gene: TRBV9
J gene: TRBJ2-3
clone size: .
CDR3 protein: CASSPGGRGTQYF

V gene: TRBV29-1
J gene: TRBJ2-3
clone size: .
CDR3 protein: CSVDPRGAGTQYF

V gene: TRBV27
J gene: TRBJ1-3
clone size: .
CDR3 protein: CASRSTGGGNTIYF

V gene: TRBV30
J gene: TRBJ2-1
clone size: .
CDR3 protein: CAWSVLLAGTYNEQFF

V gene: TRBV28
J gene: TRBJ2-7
clone size: .
CDR3 protein: CASSFRTYEQYF

V gene: TRBV6-5
J gene: TRBJ2-7
clone size: .
CDR3 protein: CASPTGLYEQYF

V gene: TRBV4-1
J gene: TRBJ1-5
clone size: .
CDR3 protein: CASSREGGTRGNQPQHF

V gene: TRBV4-3
J gene: TRBJ2-7
clone size: .
CDR3 protein: CASSQGGARLYEQYF

V gene: TRBV5-1
J gene: TRBJ2-1
clone size: .
CDR3 protein: CASSLGGGSGTEQFF

V gene: TRBV25-1
J gene: TRBJ2-7
clone size: .
CDR3 protein: CASSDPGTAYEQYF

V gene: TRBV5-1
J gene: TRBJ2-1
clone size: .
CDR3 protein: CASSLLSGTVNEQFF

V gene: TRBV7-9
J gene: TRBJ1-2
clone size: .
CDR3 protein: CASSQGTGGAPTF

V gene: TRBV28
J gene: TRBJ2-7
clone size: .
CDR3 protein: CASSPGGSYEQYF

V gene: TRBV4-3
J gene: TRBJ1-2
clone size: .
CDR3 protein: CASSQDGAPRVYGYTF

V gene: TRBV10-2
J gene: TRBJ2-7
clone size: once
CDR3 protein: CASRQSGTSGSYEQYF